These T cell receptor beta chains were read from a single sample in a study of blood T cell repertoires in COVID-19. Clones were read by immunoSEQ multiplex PCR, and TCRdb kept only the in-frame ones, dropping some. The sample has some 77,000 clones, roughly nine tenths seen once. The sequenced sample consisted of peripheral blood. Receptors were obtained from a man younger than 40 with acute or convalescent COVID-19. The CDR3 runs from the conserved cysteine through the conserved F or W. Fields, in order: J gene, V gene, D gene, clone size, CDR3 protein, CDR3 DNA. A D gene is named only where the DNA matches it firmly. For some rows the clone size is stated as once, few or many, or as a class when expanded; others skip it.

TRBJ2-5	TRBV11-2	.	.	CASSLTRGETQYF	TGTGCCAGCAGCTTGACAAGGGGGGAGACCCAGTACTTC
TRBJ2-3	TRBV7-7	.	.	CASSFLGADTQYF	TGTGCTAGCAGCTTTCTAGGGGCAGATACGCAGTATTTT
TRBJ1-1	TRBV19	.	.	CASIEGAGHTEAFF	TGTGCCAGTATCGAAGGGGCCGGGCACACTGAAGCTTTCTTT
TRBJ2-1	TRBV20-1	.	.	CSASAVNEQFF	TGCAGTGCTAGTGCGGTAAACGAGCAGTTCTTC
TRBJ2-7	TRBV30	.	medium-sized	CAWSTLGRLGEQYF	TGTGCCTGGAGTACTCTTGGGCGCCTGGGCGAGCAGTACTTC
TRBJ2-2	TRBV6-5	.	.	CASSFSQGVTGELFF	TGTGCCAGCAGTTTTTCACAGGGCGTCACCGGGGAGCTGTTTTTT
TRBJ2-1	TRBV28	TRBD2	.	CASSSRRLAVSYNEQFF	TGTGCCAGCAGTTCTCGAAGACTAGCGGTCTCCTACAATGAGCAGTTCTTC
TRBJ1-5	TRBV11-2	.	.	CASSLGKYSSNQPQHF	TGTGCCAGCAGCTTGGGTAAATACAGTAGCAATCAGCCCCAGCATTTT
TRBJ2-5	TRBV5-1	TRBD1	.	CASTIGQGGETQYF	TGCGCCAGCACCATAGGACAGGGGGGAGAGACCCAGTACTTC
TRBJ2-1	TRBV7-2	TRBD2	.	CASSSRLAGAYNEQFF	TGTGCCAGCAGCTCTAGACTAGCGGGGGCCTACAATGAGCAGTTCTTC
TRBJ2-2	TRBV12-3/TRBV12-4	.	once	CASSLGLYGELFF	TGTGCCAGCAGTTTGGGACTTTACGGGGAGCTGTTTTTT
TRBJ1-1	TRBV13	TRBD1	.	CASSEQGANTEAFF	TGTGCCAGCAGCGAACAGGGGGCAAACACTGAAGCTTTCTTT
TRBJ2-7	TRBV4-3	.	.	CASSQGTAMTYEQYF	TGCGCCAGCAGCCAAGGGACAGCTATGACCTACGAGCAGTACTTC
TRBJ2-5	TRBV11-2	.	.	CASSLGQGETQYF	TGTGCCAGCAGCTTAGGCCAGGGGGAGACCCAGTACTTC
TRBJ2-7	TRBV7-3	.	.	CASSLWSDHEQYF	TGTGCCAGCAGCTTATGGAGCGACCACGAGCAGTACTTC
TRBJ1-3	TRBV10-2	.	.	CASSEAGGTRSRGNTIYF	TGCGCCAGCAGTGAGGCGGGGGGGACGCGGAGCCGGGGAAACACCATATATTTT
TRBJ1-2	TRBV5-1	.	.	CASSLAGNGGYTF	TGCGCCAGCAGCTTGGCCGGGAACGGTGGCTACACCTTC
TRBJ2-1	TRBV5-1	.	.	CASSPGTSRDEQFF	TGCGCCAGCAGTCCCGGTACCTCGAGGGATGAGCAGTTCTTC
TRBJ2-1	TRBV19	.	.	CATLLGNEQFF	TGTGCCACCCTACTAGGGAATGAGCAGTTCTTC
TRBJ2-1	TRBV28	TRBD1	.	CASSSRGTGVNEQFF	TGTGCCAGCAGTTCTCGAGGGACAGGTGTCAATGAGCAGTTCTTC
TRBJ1-6	TRBV19	.	.	CATRDPGGSPLHF	TGTGCCACCCGAGATCCGGGGGGTTCACCCCTCCACTTT
TRBJ2-1	TRBV3-1/TRBV3-2	.	.	CASSQEQENKQFF	TGTGCCAGCAGCCAAGAACAGGAGAATAAGCAGTTCTTC
TRBJ2-2	TRBV7-9	TRBD2	.	CASSGGGLGSGELFF	TGTGCCAGCAGCGGGGGAGGGCTCGGATCCGGGGAGCTGTTTTTT
TRBJ2-4	TRBV18	TRBD1	.	CASSPGQGGNIQYF	TGTGCCAGCTCACCCGGACAGGGGGGCAACATTCAGTACTTC
TRBJ2-5	TRBV7-2	TRBD1	few	CASSFGGQQETQYF	TGTGCCAGCAGCTTTGGGGGACAGCAAGAGACCCAGTACTTC
TRBJ1-2	TRBV27	TRBD1	.	CASSLRRQGYGYTF	TGTGCCAGCAGTTTGAGACGACAGGGTTATGGCTACACCTTC
TRBJ2-7	TRBV5-1	.	few	CASSFSSYEQYF	TGCGCCAGCAGCTTCAGCTCCTACGAGCAGTACTTC
TRBJ2-3	TRBV7-9	.	.	CASSPGQGTTTDTQYF	TGTGCCAGCAGCCCGGGCCAGGGGACCACTACAGATACGCAGTATTTT
TRBJ2-4	TRBV7-8	.	.	CASSVRVAGAKNIQYF	TGTGCCAGCAGCGTACGGGTGGCGGGAGCCAAAAACATTCAGTACTTC
TRBJ2-7	TRBV7-2	TRBD2	.	CASSLSPSGSGEQYF	TGTGCCAGCAGCTTAAGCCCTAGCGGGAGTGGAGAGCAGTACTTC
TRBJ1-4	TRBV10-3	.	.	CAISERATNEKLFF	TGTGCCATCAGTGAACGGGCAACTAATGAAAAACTGTTTTTT
TRBJ1-4	TRBV3-1/TRBV3-2	.	.	CASNAPGEKLFF	TGTGCCAGCAATGCCCCAGGGGAAAAACTGTTTTTT
TRBJ1-2	TRBV7-2	.	.	CASSPDQRGYTF	TGTGCCAGCAGCCCCGACCAGCGGGGCTACACCTTC
TRBJ2-2	TRBV2	.	.	CASSQRRGEGTGELFF	TGTGCCAGCAGCCAGCGGAGGGGAGAGGGTACCGGGGAGCTGTTTTTT
TRBJ2-1	TRBV10-2	.	.	CASKENSYNEQFF	TGCGCCAGCAAGGAGAACTCCTACAATGAGCAGTTCTTC
TRBJ1-2	TRBV28	.	.	CASTVGGTSYGYTF	TGTGCCAGCACCGTGGGGGGGACTTCCTATGGCTACACCTTC
TRBJ2-5	TRBV7-8	TRBD2	.	CASSRGGLAVLGTQYF	TGTGCCAGCAGCCGAGGGGGACTAGCAGTCCTGGGGACCCAGTACTTC
TRBJ2-1	TRBV25-1	.	once	CASSEFMGGYNEQFF	TGTGCCAGCAGTGAATTTATGGGGGGTTACAATGAGCAGTTCTTC
TRBJ2-2	TRBV7-9	TRBD1	.	CASSLVGTGDTGELFF	TGTGCCAGCAGCTTAGTAGGGACAGGGGACACCGGGGAGCTGTTTTTT
TRBJ1-5	TRBV19	.	once	CASSSSGNSNQPQHF	TGTGCCAGTAGTAGCAGCGGGAATAGCAATCAGCCCCAGCATTTT
TRBJ1-4	TRBV6-5	.	.	CASSRGVGNEKLFF	TGTGCCAGCAGTCGGGGGGTCGGAAATGAAAAACTGTTTTTT
TRBJ2-7	TRBV11-2	.	few	CASSSDRGYSSYEQYF	TGTGCCAGCAGCTCCGATAGGGGGTATTCCTCCTACGAGCAGTACTTC
TRBJ2-7	TRBV4-1	.	.	CASSQHSAYEQYF	TGCGCCAGCAGCCAACACTCTGCCTACGAGCAGTACTTC
TRBJ2-2	TRBV20-1	.	.	CSASPGTGTSSTGELFF	TGCAGTGCTAGTCCCGGGACAGGGACTAGTTCCACCGGGGAGCTGTTTTTT
TRBJ1-6	TRBV30	.	.	CAWSNWQGRSSPLHF	TGTGCCTGGAGTAATTGGCAGGGGAGAAGTTCACCCCTCCACTTT
TRBJ2-7	TRBV5-4	TRBD1	.	CASSLGTGVAVYEQYF	TGTGCCAGCAGCTTGGGGACAGGGGTTGCGGTATACGAGCAGTACTTC
TRBJ2-1	TRBV4-2	TRBD2	.	CASSLREGDYNEQFF	TGTGCCAGCAGCCTGCGGGAGGGCGACTACAATGAGCAGTTCTTC
TRBJ2-2	TRBV6-6	.	.	CASSRDTPGELFF	TGTGCCAGCAGCCGGGACACCCCGGGGGAGCTGTTTTTT
TRBJ1-1	TRBV7-8	.	.	CASSYRGGIQMNTEAFF	TGTGCCAGCAGTTATCGGGGGGGGATCCAAATGAACACTGAAGCTTTCTTT
TRBJ2-1	TRBV28	TRBD2	.	CASSLHPGLAGEGGYNEQFF	TGTGCCAGCAGTTTACACCCGGGACTAGCGGGAGAAGGGGGATACAATGAGCAGTTCTTC
TRBJ1-3	TRBV3-1/TRBV3-2	.	.	CASSHPHPGLSGNTIYF	TGTGCCAGCAGCCATCCCCACCCAGGGCTTTCTGGAAACACCATATATTTT
TRBJ2-1	TRBV3-1/TRBV3-2	.	.	CASSHTPPFHSDNEQFF	TGTGCCAGCAGCCATACTCCTCCCTTCCATTCCGACAATGAGCAGTTCTTC
TRBJ1-4	TRBV28	TRBD1	.	CAACAGGDEKLFF	TGTGCCGCCTGCGCAGGGGGTGATGAAAAACTGTTTTTT
TRBJ1-1	TRBV19	.	.	CASSIGRSRQNTEAFF	TGTGCCAGTAGTATCGGCAGGTCCAGACAGAACACTGAAGCTTTCTTT
TRBJ1-2	TRBV7-9	TRBD1	.	CASSFGDRDFPNYGYTF	TGTGCCAGCAGCTTTGGGGACAGGGATTTTCCTAACTATGGCTACACCTTC